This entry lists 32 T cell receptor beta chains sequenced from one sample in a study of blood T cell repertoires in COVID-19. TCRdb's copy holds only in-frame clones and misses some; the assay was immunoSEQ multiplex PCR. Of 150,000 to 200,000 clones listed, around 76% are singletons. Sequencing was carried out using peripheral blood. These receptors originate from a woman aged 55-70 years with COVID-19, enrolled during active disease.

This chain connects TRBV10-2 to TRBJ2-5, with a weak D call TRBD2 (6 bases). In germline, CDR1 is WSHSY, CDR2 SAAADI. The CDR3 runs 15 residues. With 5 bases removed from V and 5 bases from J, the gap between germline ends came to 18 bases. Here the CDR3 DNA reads TGCGCCAGCAGTCCCTCTGGAATGGGGAGGGAGACCCAGTACTTC. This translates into CASSPSGMGRETQYF.

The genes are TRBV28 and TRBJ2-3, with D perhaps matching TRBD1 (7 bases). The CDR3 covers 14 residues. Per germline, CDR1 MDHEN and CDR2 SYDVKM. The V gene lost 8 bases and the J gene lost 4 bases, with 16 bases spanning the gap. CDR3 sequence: CASGGTAAPDTQYF. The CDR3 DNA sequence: TGTGCCAGCGGGGGGACAGCCGCTCCAGATACGCAGTATTTT. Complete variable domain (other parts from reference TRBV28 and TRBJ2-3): DVKVTQSSRYLVKRTGEKVFLECVQDMDHENMFWYRQDPGLGLRLIYFSYDVKMKEKGDIPEGYSVSREKKERFSLILESASTNQTSMYLCASGGTAAPDTQYFGPGTRLTVL.

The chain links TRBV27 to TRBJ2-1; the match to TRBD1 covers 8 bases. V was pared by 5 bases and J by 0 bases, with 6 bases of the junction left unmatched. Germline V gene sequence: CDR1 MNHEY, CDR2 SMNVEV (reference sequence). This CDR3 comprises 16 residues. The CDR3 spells CASSRIGQGSYNEQFF. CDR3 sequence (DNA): TGTGCCAGCAGTCGAATCGGACAGGGCTCCTACAATGAGCAGTTCTTC.

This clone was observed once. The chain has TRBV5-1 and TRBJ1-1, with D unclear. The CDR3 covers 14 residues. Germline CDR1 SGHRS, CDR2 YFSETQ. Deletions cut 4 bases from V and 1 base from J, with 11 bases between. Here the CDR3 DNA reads TGCGCCAGCAGCCTGTCAGGAGGGAACACTGAAGCTTTCTTT. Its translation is CASSLSGGNTEAFF.

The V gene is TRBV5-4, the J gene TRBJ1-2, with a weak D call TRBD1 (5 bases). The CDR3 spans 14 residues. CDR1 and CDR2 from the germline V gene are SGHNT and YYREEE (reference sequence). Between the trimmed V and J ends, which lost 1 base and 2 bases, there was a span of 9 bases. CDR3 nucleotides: TGTGCCAGCAGCTTGTCACGGGGGAACTATGGCTACACCTTC. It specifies CASSLSRGNYGYTF.

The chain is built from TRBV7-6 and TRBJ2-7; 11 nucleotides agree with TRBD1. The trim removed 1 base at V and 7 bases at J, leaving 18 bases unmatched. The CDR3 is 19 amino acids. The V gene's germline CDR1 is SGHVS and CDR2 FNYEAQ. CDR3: CASSLGVGTGTGGLQEQYF. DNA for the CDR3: TGTGCCAGCAGCTTAGGTGTGGGGACTGGGACAGGGGGTCTGCAGGAGCAGTACTTC. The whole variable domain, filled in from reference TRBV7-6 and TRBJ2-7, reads GAGVSQSPRYKVTKRGQDVALRCDPISGHVSLYWYRQALGQGPEFLTYFNYEAQQDKSGLPNDRFSAERPEGSISTLTIQRTEQRDSAMYRCASSLGVGTGTGGLQEQYFGPGTRLTVT.

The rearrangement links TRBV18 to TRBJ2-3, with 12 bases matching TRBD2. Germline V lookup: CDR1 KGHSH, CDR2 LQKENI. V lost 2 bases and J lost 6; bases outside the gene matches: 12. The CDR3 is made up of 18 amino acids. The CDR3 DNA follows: TGTGCCAGCTCACCAATCCGAACTAGCGGGAGGTCCTGGGATACGCAGTATTTT. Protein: CASSPIRTSGRSWDTQYF. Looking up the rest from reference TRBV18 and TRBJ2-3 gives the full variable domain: NAGVMQNPRHLVRRRGQEARLRCSPMKGHSHVYWYRQLPEEGLKFMVYLQKENIIDESGMPKERFSAEFPKEGPSILRIQQVVRGDSAAYFCASSPIRTSGRSWDTQYFGPGTRLTVL.

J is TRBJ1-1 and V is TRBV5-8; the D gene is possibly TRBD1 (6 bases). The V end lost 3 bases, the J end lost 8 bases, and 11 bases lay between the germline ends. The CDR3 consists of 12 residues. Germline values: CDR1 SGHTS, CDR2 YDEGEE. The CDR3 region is CASSSVGQEAFF. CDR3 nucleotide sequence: TGTGCCAGCAGCTCGGTAGGACAGGAAGCTTTCTTT.

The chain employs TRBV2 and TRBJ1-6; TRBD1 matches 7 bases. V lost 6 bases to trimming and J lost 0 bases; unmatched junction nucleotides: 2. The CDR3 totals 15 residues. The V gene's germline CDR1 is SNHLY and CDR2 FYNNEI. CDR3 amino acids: CASRGTASYNSPLHF. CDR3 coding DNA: TGTGCCAGCAGAGGGACAGCCTCCTATAATTCACCCCTCCACTTT.

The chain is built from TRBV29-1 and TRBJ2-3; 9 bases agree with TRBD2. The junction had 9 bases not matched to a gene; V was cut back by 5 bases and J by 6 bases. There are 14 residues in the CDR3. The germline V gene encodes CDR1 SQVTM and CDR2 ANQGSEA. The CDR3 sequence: CSVRLADWKDTQYF. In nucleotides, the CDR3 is TGCAGCGTTCGACTAGCGGACTGGAAGGATACGCAGTATTTT.

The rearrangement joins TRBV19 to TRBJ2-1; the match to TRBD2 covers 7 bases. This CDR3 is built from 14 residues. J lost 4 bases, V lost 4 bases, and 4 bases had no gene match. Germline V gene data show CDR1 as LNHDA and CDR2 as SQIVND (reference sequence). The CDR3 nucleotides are TGTGCCAGTAGTACCGGGACTAATTACAATGAGCAGTTCTTC. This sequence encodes CASSTGTNYNEQFF. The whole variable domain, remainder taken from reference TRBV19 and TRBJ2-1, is DGGITQSPKYLFRKEGQNVTLSCEQNLNHDAMYWYRQDPGQGLRLIYYSQIVNDFQKGDIAEGYSVSREKKESFPLTVTSAQKNPTAFYLCASSTGTNYNEQFFGPGTRLTVL.

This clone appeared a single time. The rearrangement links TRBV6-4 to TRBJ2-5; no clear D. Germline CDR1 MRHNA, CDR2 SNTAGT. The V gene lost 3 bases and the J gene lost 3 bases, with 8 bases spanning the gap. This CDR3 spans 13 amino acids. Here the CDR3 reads CASSENREETQYF. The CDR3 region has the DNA TGTGCCAGCAGTGAAAACAGAGAAGAGACCCAGTACTTC.

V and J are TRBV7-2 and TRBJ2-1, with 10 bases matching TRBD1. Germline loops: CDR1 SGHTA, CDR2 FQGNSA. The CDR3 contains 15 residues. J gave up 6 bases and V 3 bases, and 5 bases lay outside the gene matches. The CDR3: CASSFSGQGSNEQFF. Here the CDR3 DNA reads TGTGCCAGCAGCTTTTCGGGACAGGGGTCCAATGAGCAGTTCTTC.

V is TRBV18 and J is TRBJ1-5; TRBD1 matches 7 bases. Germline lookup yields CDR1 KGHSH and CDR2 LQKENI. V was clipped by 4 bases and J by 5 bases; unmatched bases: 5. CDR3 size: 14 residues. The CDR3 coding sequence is TGTGCCAGCTCACGACAGGGAAGGGATCAGCCCCAGCATTTT. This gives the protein CASSRQGRDQPQHF.

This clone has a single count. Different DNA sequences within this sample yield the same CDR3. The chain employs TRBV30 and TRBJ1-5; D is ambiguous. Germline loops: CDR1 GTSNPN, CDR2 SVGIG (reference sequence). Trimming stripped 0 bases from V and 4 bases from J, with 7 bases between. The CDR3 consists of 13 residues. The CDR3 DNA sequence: TGTGCCTGGAGTGTAGGAGGGAATCAGCCCCAGCATTTT. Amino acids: CAWSVGGNQPQHF.

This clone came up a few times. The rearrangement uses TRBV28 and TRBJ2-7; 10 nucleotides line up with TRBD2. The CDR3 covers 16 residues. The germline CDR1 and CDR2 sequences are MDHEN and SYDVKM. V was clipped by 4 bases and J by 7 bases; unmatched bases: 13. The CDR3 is CASSSIRTSGPTEQYF. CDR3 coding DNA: TGTGCCAGCAGTTCGATTCGGACTAGCGGACCTACAGAGCAGTACTTC.

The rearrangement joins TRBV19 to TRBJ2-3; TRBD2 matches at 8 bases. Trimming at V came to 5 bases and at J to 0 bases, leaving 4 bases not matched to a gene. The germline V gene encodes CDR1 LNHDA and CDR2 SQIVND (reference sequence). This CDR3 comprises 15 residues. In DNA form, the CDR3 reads TGTGCCAGTAGTGAAACTAGCGGAAGCACAGATACGCAGTATTTT. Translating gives CASSETSGSTDTQYF.

In DNA form, the CDR3 reads TGTGCCAGCAGCCAAGATCTACAGCTGAACACTGAAGCTTTCTTT. Amino acid sequence: CASSQDLQLNTEAFF. The rearrangement links TRBV14 to TRBJ1-1; D is undetermined. Trimming stripped 0 bases from V and 0 bases from J, with 8 bases between. The length of the CDR3 is 15 residues. In germline, CDR1 is SGHDN, CDR2 FVKESK.

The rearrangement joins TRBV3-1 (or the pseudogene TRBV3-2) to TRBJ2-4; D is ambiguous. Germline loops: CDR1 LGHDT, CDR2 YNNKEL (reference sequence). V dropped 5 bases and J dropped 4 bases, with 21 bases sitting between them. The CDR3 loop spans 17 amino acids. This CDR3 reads CASSRSTPIQRKNIQYF. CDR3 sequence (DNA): TGTGCCAGCAGCAGATCCACTCCCATTCAAAGAAAAAACATTCAGTACTTC.

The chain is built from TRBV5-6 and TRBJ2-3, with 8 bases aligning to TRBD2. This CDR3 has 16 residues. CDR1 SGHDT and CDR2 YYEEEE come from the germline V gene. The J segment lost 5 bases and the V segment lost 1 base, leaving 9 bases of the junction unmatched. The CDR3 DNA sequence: TGTGCCAGCAGCTTGTCTGGCGGGGGGATAGGAGATACGCAGTATTTT. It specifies CASSLSGGGIGDTQYF.

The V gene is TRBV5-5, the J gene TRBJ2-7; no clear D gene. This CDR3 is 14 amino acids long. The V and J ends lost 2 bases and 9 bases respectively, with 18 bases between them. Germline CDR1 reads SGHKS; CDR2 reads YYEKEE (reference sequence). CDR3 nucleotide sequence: TGTGCCAGCAGCTTCGGCAATACACTATCCGGGCAGTACTTC. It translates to CASSFGNTLSGQYF.

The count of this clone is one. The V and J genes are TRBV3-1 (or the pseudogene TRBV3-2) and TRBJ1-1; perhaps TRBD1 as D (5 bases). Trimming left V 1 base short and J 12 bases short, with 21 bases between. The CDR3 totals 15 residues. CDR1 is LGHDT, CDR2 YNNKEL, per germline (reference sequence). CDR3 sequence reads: CASSQVSGQGLGTFF. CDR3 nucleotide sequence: TGTGCCAGCAGCCAAGTATCGGGCCAGGGACTGGGGACTTTCTTT.

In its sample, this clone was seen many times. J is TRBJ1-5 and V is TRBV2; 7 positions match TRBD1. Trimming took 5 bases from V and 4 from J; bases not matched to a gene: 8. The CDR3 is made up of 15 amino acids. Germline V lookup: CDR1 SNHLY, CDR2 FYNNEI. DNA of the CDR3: TGTGCCAGCAGTCTGGACCGGACAGGAAATCAGCCCCAGCATTTT. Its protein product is CASSLDRTGNQPQHF.

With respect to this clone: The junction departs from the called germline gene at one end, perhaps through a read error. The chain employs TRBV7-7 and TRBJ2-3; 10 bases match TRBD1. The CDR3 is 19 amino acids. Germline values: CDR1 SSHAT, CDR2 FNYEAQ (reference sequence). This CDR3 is CASSLDGPRDRGSTDTQYF. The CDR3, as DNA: TGTGCTAGCAGCTTAGACGGCCCCCGGGACAGGGGAAGCACAGATACGCAGTATTTT.

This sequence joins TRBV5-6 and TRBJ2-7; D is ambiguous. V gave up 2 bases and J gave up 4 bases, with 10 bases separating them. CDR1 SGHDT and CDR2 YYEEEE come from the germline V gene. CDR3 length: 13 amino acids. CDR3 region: CASSLGLGYEQYF. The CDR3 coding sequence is TGTGCCAGCAGCTTAGGCCTCGGGTACGAGCAGTACTTC.

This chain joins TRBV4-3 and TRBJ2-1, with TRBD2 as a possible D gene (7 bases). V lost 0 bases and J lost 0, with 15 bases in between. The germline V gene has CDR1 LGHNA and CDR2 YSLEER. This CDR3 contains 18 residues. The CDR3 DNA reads TGCGCCAGCAGCCAAGATGGCGGGGGCGGGAGCTCCTACAATGAGCAGTTCTTC. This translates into CASSQDGGGGSSYNEQFF.

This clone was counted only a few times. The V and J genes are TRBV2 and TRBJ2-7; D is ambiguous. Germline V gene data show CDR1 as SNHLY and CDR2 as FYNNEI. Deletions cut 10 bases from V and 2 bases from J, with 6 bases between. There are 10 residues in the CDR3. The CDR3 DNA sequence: TGTGCCACCGGTACCTACGAGCAGTACTTC. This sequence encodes CATGTYEQYF. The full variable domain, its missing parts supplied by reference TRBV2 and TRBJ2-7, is EPEVTQTPSHQVTQMGQEVILRCVPISNHLYFYWYRQILGQKVEFLVSFYNNEISEKSEIFDDQFSVERPDGSNFTLKIRSTKLEDSAMYFCATGTYEQYFGPGTRLTVT.

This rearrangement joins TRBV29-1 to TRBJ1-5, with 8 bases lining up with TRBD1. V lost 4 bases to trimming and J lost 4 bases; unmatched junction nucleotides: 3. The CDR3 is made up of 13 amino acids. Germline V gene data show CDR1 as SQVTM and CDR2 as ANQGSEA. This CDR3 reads CSVVQGVNQPQHF. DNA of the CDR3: TGCAGCGTTGTACAGGGGGTGAATCAGCCCCAGCATTTT.

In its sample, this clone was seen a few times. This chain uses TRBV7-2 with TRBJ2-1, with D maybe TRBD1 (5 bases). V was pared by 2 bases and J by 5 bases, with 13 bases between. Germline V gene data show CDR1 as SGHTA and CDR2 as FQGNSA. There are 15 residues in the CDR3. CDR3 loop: CASSLMAGSNNEQFF. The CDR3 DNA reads TGTGCCAGCAGCTTAATGGCAGGGTCTAACAATGAGCAGTTCTTC.

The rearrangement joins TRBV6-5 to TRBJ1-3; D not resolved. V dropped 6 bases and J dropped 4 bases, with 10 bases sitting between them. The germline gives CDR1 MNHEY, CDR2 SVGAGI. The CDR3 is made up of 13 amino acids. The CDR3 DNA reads TGTGCCAGCAGGAGGGTTAGCGGAAACACCATATATTTT. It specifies CASRRVSGNTIYF.

The CDR3: CASSYKGATGDNQPQHF. For the CDR3, the DNA is TGTGCCAGCAGTTATAAAGGTGCCACAGGGGACAATCAGCCCCAGCATTTT. The V and J genes are TRBV6-9 and TRBJ1-5, with 7 positions matching TRBD1. The CDR3 extends over 17 amino acids. Germline V gene data show CDR1 as MNHGY and CDR2 as SVAAGI. J was trimmed by 3 bases and V by 2 bases; bases with no gene match: 10.

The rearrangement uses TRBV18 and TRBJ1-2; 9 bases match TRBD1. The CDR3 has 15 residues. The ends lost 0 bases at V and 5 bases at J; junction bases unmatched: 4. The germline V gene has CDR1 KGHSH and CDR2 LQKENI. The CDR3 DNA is TGTGCCAGCTCACCACCTAGAGACAGGGGGTATGGCTACACCTTC. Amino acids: CASSPPRDRGYGYTF. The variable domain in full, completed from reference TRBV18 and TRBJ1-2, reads NAGVMQNPRHLVRRRGQEARLRCSPMKGHSHVYWYRQLPEEGLKFMVYLQKENIIDESGMPKERFSAEFPKEGPSILRIQQVVRGDSAAYFCASSPPRDRGYGYTFGSGTRLTVV.